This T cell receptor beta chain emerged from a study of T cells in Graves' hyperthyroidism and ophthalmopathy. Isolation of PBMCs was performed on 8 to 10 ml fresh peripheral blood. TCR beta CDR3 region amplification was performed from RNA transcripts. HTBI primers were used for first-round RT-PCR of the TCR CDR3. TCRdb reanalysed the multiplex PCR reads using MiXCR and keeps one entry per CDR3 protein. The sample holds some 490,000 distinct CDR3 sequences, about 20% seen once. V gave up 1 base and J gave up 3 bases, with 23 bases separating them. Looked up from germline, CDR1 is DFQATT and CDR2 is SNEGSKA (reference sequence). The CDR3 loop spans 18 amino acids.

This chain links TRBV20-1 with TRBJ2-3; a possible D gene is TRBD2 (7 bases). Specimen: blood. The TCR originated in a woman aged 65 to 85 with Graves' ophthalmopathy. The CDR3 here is CSARALGGRAPSTDTQYF. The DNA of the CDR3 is TGCAGTGCTAGAGCCCTAGGGGGGAGGGCCCCTTCAACAGATACGCAGTATTTT.